The 28 T cell receptor beta chains below come from one sample, sequenced in a study of T cells after posttransplantation cyclophosphamide. Cyclophosphamide on days +3 and +4 followed busulfan-fludarabine conditioning and a marrow graft. TCRdb keeps only in-frame clones here, not all; method: immunoSEQ multiplex PCR. The table records about 6,700 clones without singletons, the ten largest covering roughly 5.2%. The sample was PBMCs, taken after an allogeneic stem cell transplant with post-transplant cyclophosphamide. These receptor sequences come from a male patient in his thirties who received an allogeneic stem cell transplant from an unrelated donor, was CMV-positive, and had acute and chronic GVHD. The T cells may come from the graft donor.

This clone was observed many times. The CDR3 DNA reads TGCGCCAGCAGCCCCGAAGGACAGGGCTTCTCTGGGGCCAACGTCCTGACTTTC. Translation: CASSPEGQGFSGANVLTF. V and J are TRBV4-1 and TRBJ2-6, with 8 positions matching TRBD1. The CDR3 spans 18 residues. V lost 4 bases and J lost 0; bases outside the gene matches: 8. Germline CDR1 and CDR2: MGHRA and YSYEKL.

This clone is termed medium-sized. The chain has TRBV6-4 and TRBJ2-7; 12 bases are a match to TRBD2. CDR1 is MRHNA and CDR2 is SNTAGT in the germline V gene. V shed 8 bases, J shed 7 bases, and the junction held 18 bases outside the gene matches. CDR3 size: 17 residues. The CDR3 DNA reads TGTGCCAGCCCCCGGACTAGCGGGACCCGGATGGAAGGTGAGCAGTACTTC. It codes for CASPRTSGTRMEGEQYF.

The sample holds a few counts of this clone. DNA for the CDR3: TGTGCCTGGCGTTCCCAAGAGACCCAGTACTTC. The encoded protein is CAWRSQETQYF. V usage is TRBV30 and J usage is TRBJ2-5; D unresolved. Germline V gene lookup returns CDR1 GTSNPN and CDR2 SVGIG (reference sequence). This CDR3 comprises 11 residues. V gave up 5 bases and J gave up 1 base, with 5 bases separating them.

This clone ranks as medium-sized. The J gene is TRBJ1-1, the V gene TRBV11-3; no definite D call. In germline, CDR1 is SGHNT, CDR2 YENEEA. V lost 3 bases to trimming and J lost 7 bases, with 9 bases between them. This CDR3 comprises 12 residues. The CDR3 nucleotides read TGTGCCAGCAGCTTGTCGGCGGTTGAAGCTTTCTTT. This encodes CASSLSAVEAFF.

This clone was seen at least ten times. The rearrangement joins TRBV19 to TRBJ2-5; 7 bases fit TRBD2. Germline V gene sequence: CDR1 LNHDA, CDR2 SQIVND (reference sequence). V dropped 11 bases and J dropped 5; count of bases not matched to a gene: 11. This CDR3 is 13 amino acids long. The CDR3 spells CARRGREGETQYF. The CDR3 DNA sequence: TGTGCCCGCCGAGGAAGGGAGGGGGAGACCCAGTACTTC.

This clone was counted many times. The chain employs TRBV6-5 and TRBJ2-7, with 8 bases fitting TRBD1. CDR3 length: 13 residues. V shed 6 bases and J 2 bases; nucleotides not matched to a gene: 3. Per the germline V gene, CDR1 is MNHEY and CDR2 is SVGAGI. The CDR3 DNA is TGTGCCAGCAGAGGGACAGGCGCCTACGAGCAGTACTTC. This encodes CASRGTGAYEQYF.

In this sample, this clone turned up many times. This chain's CDR3 is CASSSLDRAYFYGYTF. CDR3 nucleotide sequence: TGTGCCAGCAGCTCCCTTGACAGGGCGTATTTTTATGGCTACACCTTC. The chain couples TRBV7-8 to TRBJ1-2; TRBD1 matches at 7 bases. V dropped 4 bases and J dropped 5; count of bases not matched to a gene: 13. The CDR3 consists of 16 residues. Germline V gene lookup returns CDR1 SGHVS and CDR2 FQNEAQ.

This clone occurred many times. The V gene is TRBV18, the J gene TRBJ1-2; 9 bases map to TRBD1. The germline CDR1 and CDR2 sequences are KGHSH and LQKENI. J gave up 8 bases and V 1 base, and 8 bases lay outside the gene matches. The CDR3 loop spans 15 amino acids. The CDR3 nucleotides are TGTGCCAGCTCACCACGGGAAATGGGGACAGGGGGCTACACCTTC. This translates into CASSPREMGTGGYTF.

This clone was counted at least ten times. This sequence joins TRBV18 and TRBJ1-5; 8 nucleotides line up with TRBD1. V was pared by 3 bases and J by 1 base, with 2 bases of the junction left unmatched. Germline V lookup: CDR1 KGHSH, CDR2 LQKENI. CDR3 length equals 15 residues. CDR3 loop: CASSPDRASNQPQHF. CDR3 bases: TGTGCCAGCTCACCGGACAGGGCAAGCAATCAGCCCCAGCATTTT.

This clone was seen repeatedly, ten times or more. The CDR3 reads CASSYSSGRAWYEQFF. CDR3 nucleotides: TGTGCCAGCAGTTACTCGAGTGGGAGGGCCTGGTATGAGCAGTTCTTC. This chain links TRBV6-5 with TRBJ2-1, with 7 bases fitting TRBD2. With V trimmed by 0 bases and J by 8 bases, 10 bases remained unmatched. The germline V gene has CDR1 MNHEY and CDR2 SVGAGI. The CDR3 has 16 amino acids.

This clone was observed at least ten times. The chain combines TRBV11-2 with TRBJ2-7; TRBD1 matches 10 bases. V was clipped by 4 bases and J by 2 bases; unmatched bases: 2. The germline V gene has CDR1 SGHAT and CDR2 FQNNGV. CDR3 length: 14 residues. CDR3 coding DNA: TGTGCCAGCAGCTACGGGACAGGGGCCTACGAGCAGTACTTC. Its protein is CASSYGTGAYEQYF.

This clone has a count of ten or more. This CDR3 is CASSLASMRTGGASNEKLFF. CDR3 coding DNA: TGTGCCAGCAGCTTAGCCTCAATGAGGACAGGGGGCGCCTCTAATGAAAAACTGTTTTTT. V and J are TRBV7-2 and TRBJ1-4; 11 bases are a match to TRBD1. V trimming: 0 bases; J trimming: 3 bases; junction bases outside the gene matches: 12. Germline CDR1 and CDR2: SGHTA and FQGNSA. This CDR3 contains 20 residues.

This clone showed up many times. The chain is built from TRBV7-2 and TRBJ2-3; 9 bases are a match to TRBD2. This CDR3 has 18 residues. CDR1 and CDR2 (germline): SGHTA, FQGNSA. V lost 5 bases and J lost 0; bases outside the gene matches: 12. For the CDR3, the DNA is TGTGCCAGCAGCCTGCAATTCAGGCTAGCGGGGAGCACAGATACGCAGTATTTT. Its translation is CASSLQFRLAGSTDTQYF.

At least ten counts were recorded for this clone. The V and J genes are TRBV21-1 and TRBJ2-1; no check of the table's D call, TRBD2, against the DNA was made. TRBV21-1 counts as a pseudogene. This CDR3 is built from 20 residues. The CDR3: CASSKAWLAGSHLNPHEQFF. The DNA for the CDR3 is TGTGCCAGCAGCAAAGCGTGGCTAGCGGGATCCCACTTAAACCCCCATGAGCAGTTCTTC.

This clone was counted many times. This sequence joins TRBV6-1 and TRBJ1-5; D unclear. The CDR3 runs 13 residues. V was cut by 2 bases and J by 9 bases, with 11 bases left in between. CDR1 MNHNS and CDR2 SASEGT come from the germline V gene. CDR3 coding DNA: TGTGCCAGCAGTGAACGCGGCGAGTCGCCCCAGCATTTT. Translated: CASSERGESPQHF.

This clone appeared many times. J is TRBJ1-2 and V is TRBV28; D is perhaps TRBD1 (5 bases). In germline, CDR1 is MDHEN, CDR2 SYDVKM. Trimming shortened V by 3 bases and J by 2 bases, and 10 bases separated the two germline ends. This CDR3 contains 14 residues. CDR3 in amino acids: CASSFGAPNYGYTF. The CDR3 DNA follows: TGTGCCAGCAGTTTTGGGGCCCCGAACTATGGCTACACCTTC.

This clone was seen many times. The V and J genes are TRBV6-1 and TRBJ2-1; the match to TRBD2 covers 11 bases. Germline assignment: CDR1 MNHNS and CDR2 SASEGT. Trimming at V came to 7 bases and at J to 5 bases, leaving 7 bases not matched to a gene. The CDR3 is 15 amino acids. CDR3: CASTPGTSGNNEQFF. In DNA, the CDR3 is TGTGCCAGCACCCCGGGGACTAGCGGTAACAATGAGCAGTTCTTC.

This clone was seen ten or more times. V gene TRBV5-1 combines with J gene TRBJ2-7; D may be TRBD2 (5 bases). The CDR3 covers 14 residues. Trimming removed 2 bases from V and 6 bases from J, with 15 bases in between. CDR1 and CDR2 from the germline V gene are SGHRS and YFSETQ. CDR3 coding DNA: TGCGCCAGCAGCTTAATAGAAGCGGCGGGCGAGCAGTACTTC. Protein sequence: CASSLIEAAGEQYF.

In this sample, this clone turned up many times. The chain couples TRBV6-5 to TRBJ1-1; D call uncertain. The CDR3 contains 14 residues. Trimming removed 6 bases from V and 4 bases from J, with 15 bases in between. Germline V gives CDR1 MNHEY, CDR2 SVGAGI. The CDR3 loop reads CASSPQVGSTEAFF. The CDR3 DNA reads TGTGCCAGCAGCCCCCAGGTGGGGAGCACTGAAGCTTTCTTT.

This clone was counted at least ten times. The chain recombines TRBV7-3 with TRBJ2-1, with 7 bases identical to TRBD2. This CDR3 spans 15 amino acids. V shed 2 bases and J 7 bases; nucleotides not matched to a gene: 8. Germline V CDR1 and CDR2: SGHTA, FQGTGA. The CDR3 protein is CASSLFAGAGNEQFF. CDR3 nucleotides: TGTGCCAGCAGCTTATTTGCGGGAGCGGGGAATGAGCAGTTCTTC.

This clone has more than one count but fewer than ten. J is TRBJ1-6 and V is TRBV5-1; unclear D gene. Trimming removed 5 bases at V and 5 bases at J, with 8 bases between. This CDR3 spans 13 amino acids. Germline V lookup: CDR1 SGHRS, CDR2 YFSETQ. DNA for the CDR3: TGCGCCAGCAGTAGAGAAGATAATTCACCCCTCCACTTT. This encodes CASSREDNSPLHF.

At least ten counts were recorded for this clone. This chain connects TRBV29-1 to TRBJ1-1, with 9 positions matching TRBD1. With V trimmed by 7 bases and J by 4 bases, 7 bases remained unmatched. CDR1 SQVTM and CDR2 ANQGSEA come from the germline V gene. The CDR3 covers 13 residues. Here the CDR3 reads CSALDRGATEAFF. The CDR3 bases are TGCAGCGCCCTGGACAGGGGAGCCACTGAAGCTTTCTTT.

This clone is medium-sized in the sample. This chain uses TRBV4-3 with TRBJ2-7; D remains ambiguous. With 1 base removed from V and 3 bases from J, the gap between germline ends came to 7 bases. CDR1 is LGHNA, CDR2 YSLEER, per germline. The CDR3 contains 13 residues. CDR3 loop: CASSQAVIYEQYF. The CDR3 coding sequence is TGCGCCAGCAGCCAAGCGGTGATCTACGAGCAGTACTTC.

The chain carries TRBV6-1 and TRBJ1-6; D remains ambiguous. V was pared by 3 bases and J by 7 bases, with 7 bases between. Germline V gene data show CDR1 as MNHNS and CDR2 as SASEGT. The CDR3 sequence is 13 residues long. The CDR3 bases are TGTGCCAGCAGTGACGGGATAAATTCACCCCTCCACTTT. Its protein is CASSDGINSPLHF.

This clone was seen a handful of times. The chain is built from TRBV10-2 and TRBJ2-5, with 8 bases identical to TRBD1. TRBJ2-7 explains the end of the DNA better; the J call may be wrong. There are 15 residues in the CDR3. In germline, CDR1 is WSHSY, CDR2 SAAADI. In nucleotides, the CDR3 is TGCGCCAGCAGCGGATCCGGGACAGGCAGTTACGAGCAGTACTTC. Amino acids: CASSGSGTGSYEQYF.

This clone came up many times. The chain joins TRBV19 to TRBJ1-5, with a tentative D call TRBD1 (6 bases). V gave up 5 bases and J gave up 5 bases, with 16 bases separating them. CDR1 and CDR2 (germline): LNHDA, SQIVND (reference sequence). CDR3 size: 15 residues. The CDR3, as DNA: TGTGCCAGTAGTCCCCTAGACAGGTTTGATCAGCCCCAGCATTTT. This encodes CASSPLDRFDQPQHF.

This clone has at least ten counts. The chain has TRBV4-3 and TRBJ2-7; possible D gene TRBD2, 6 bases. V lost 0 bases and J lost 1, with 13 bases in between. The CDR3 consists of 16 residues. Germline CDR1 reads LGHNA; CDR2 reads YSLEER. CDR3 region: CASSQDSLAPSYEQYF. DNA for the CDR3: TGCGCCAGCAGCCAAGATTCACTAGCACCTTCCTACGAGCAGTACTTC.

This clone came up many times. The rearrangement links TRBV15 to TRBJ1-6, with D uncertain. The V and J ends lost 8 bases and 0 bases respectively, with 8 bases between them. The CDR3 is made up of 14 amino acids. Germline CDR1 LNHNV, CDR2 YYDKDF (reference sequence). CDR3 coding DNA: TGTGCCACCGGGAGGAGCTCCTATAATTCACCCCTCCACTTT. Its protein is CATGRSSYNSPLHF.